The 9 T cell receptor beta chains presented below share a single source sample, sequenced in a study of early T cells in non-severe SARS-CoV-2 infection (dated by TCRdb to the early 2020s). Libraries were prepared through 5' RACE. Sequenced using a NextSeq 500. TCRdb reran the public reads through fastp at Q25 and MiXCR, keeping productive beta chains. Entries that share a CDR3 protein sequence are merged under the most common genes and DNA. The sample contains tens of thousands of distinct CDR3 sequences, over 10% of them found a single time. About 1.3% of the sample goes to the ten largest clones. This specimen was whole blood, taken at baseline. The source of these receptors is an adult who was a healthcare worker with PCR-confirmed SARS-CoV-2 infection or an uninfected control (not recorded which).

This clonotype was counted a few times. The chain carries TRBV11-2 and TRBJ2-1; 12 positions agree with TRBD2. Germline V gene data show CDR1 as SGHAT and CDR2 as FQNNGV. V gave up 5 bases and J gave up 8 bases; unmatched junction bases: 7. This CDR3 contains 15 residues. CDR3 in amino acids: CASSPGLAGTDEQFF. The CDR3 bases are TGTGCCAGCAGCCCCGGACTAGCGGGGACAGATGAGCAGTTCTTC.

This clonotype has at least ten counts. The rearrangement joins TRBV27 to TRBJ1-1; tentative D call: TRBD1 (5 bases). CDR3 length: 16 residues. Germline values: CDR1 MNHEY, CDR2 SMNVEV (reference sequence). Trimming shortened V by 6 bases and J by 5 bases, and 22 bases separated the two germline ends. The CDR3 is CASSFPGSVKGTEAFF. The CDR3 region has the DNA TGTGCCAGCAGCTTCCCGGGGAGTGTTAAGGGGACTGAAGCTTTCTTT.

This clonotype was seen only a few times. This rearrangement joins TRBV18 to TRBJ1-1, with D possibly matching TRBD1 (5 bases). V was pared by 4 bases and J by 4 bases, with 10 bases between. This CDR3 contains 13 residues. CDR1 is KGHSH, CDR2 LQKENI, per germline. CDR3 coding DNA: TGTGCCAGCTCACTGGGACGGGGCACTGAAGCTTTCTTT. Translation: CASSLGRGTEAFF. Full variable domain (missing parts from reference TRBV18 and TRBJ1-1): NAGVMQNPRHLVRRRGQEARLRCSPMKGHSHVYWYRQLPEEGLKFMVYLQKENIIDESGMPKERFSAEFPKEGPSILRIQQVVRGDSAAYFCASSLGRGTEAFFGQGTRLTVV.

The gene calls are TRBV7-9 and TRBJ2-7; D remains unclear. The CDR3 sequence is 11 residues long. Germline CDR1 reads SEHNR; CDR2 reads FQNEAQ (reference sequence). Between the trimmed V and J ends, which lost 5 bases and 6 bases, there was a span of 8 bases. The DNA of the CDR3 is TGTGCCAGCAGCGACCGTCCCGAGCAGTACTTC. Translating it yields CASSDRPEQYF.

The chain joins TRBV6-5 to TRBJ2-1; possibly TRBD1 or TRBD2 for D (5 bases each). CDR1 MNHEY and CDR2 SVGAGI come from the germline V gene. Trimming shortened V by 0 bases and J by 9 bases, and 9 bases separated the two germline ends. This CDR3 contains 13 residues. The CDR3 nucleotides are TGTGCCAGCAGTTACTCTTTGGGGGTTGAGCAGTTCTTC. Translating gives CASSYSLGVEQFF.

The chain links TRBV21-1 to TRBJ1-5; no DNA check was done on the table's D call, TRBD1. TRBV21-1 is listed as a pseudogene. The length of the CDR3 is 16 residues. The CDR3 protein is CASSKINRDGNQPQHF. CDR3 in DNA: TGTGCCAGCAGCAAAATCAACAGGGATGGCAATCAGCCCCAGCATTTT.

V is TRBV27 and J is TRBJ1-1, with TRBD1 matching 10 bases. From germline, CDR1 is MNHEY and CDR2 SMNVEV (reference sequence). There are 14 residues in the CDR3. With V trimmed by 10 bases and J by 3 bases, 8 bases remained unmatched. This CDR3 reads CATRRDRGYTEAFF. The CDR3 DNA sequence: TGTGCCACCCGCCGGGACAGGGGCTACACTGAAGCTTTCTTT.

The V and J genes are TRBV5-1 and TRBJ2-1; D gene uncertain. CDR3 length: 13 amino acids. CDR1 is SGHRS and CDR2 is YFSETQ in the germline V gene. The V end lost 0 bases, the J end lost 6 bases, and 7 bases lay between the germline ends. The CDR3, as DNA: TGCGCCAGCAGCTTGGGGGCTATCAATGAGCAGTTCTTC. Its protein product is CASSLGAINEQFF.

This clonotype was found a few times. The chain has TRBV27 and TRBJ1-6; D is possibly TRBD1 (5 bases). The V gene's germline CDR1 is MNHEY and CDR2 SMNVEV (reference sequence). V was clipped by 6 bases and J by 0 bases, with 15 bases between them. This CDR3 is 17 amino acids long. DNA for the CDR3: TGTGCCAGCAGCCAACAGGAGACCAGCTCCTATAATTCACCCCTCCACTTT. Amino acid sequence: CASSQQETSSYNSPLHF.